Listed here are 9 T cell receptor beta chains from one sample, sequenced in a study of blood T cell repertoires in COVID-19 (dated by TCRdb to about 2020). Receptors were amplified or captured by the immunoSEQ multiplex PCR assay. Not all clones reach the TCRdb copy of this immuneACCESS table, which keeps in-frame sequences only. Checked studies attribute under half of the gap to unresolved V genes and leave the rest unexplained. Recorded for this sample are approximately 94,000 clones; approximately 87% of them occurred a single time. The leading ten clones occupy roughly 12% of the sample. The sample was peripheral blood. Source of these receptors: a human donor in a cohort sampled during active COVID-19.

The V gene is TRBV7-9, the J gene TRBJ2-3, with a tentative D call TRBD2 (6 bases). This CDR3 is 13 amino acids long. V shed 5 bases and J shed 4 bases, with 10 bases lying between them. Germline V lookup: CDR1 SEHNR, CDR2 FQNEAQ (reference sequence). The CDR3 loop is CASSMAGSDTQYF. In DNA form, the CDR3 reads TGTGCCAGCAGCATGGCGGGATCAGATACGCAGTATTTT.

The gene calls are TRBV12-3 or TRBV12-4 and TRBJ1-2; D possibly corresponds to TRBD1 (5 bases). V lost 3 bases to trimming and J lost 10 bases, with 12 bases between them. The CDR3 is made up of 12 amino acids. CDR3 in amino acids: CASSLRRDSYTF. CDR3 DNA sequence: TGTGCCAGCAGTTTGAGGAGGGACTCCTACACCTTC.

The chain combines TRBV18 with TRBJ2-7; 10 nucleotides line up with TRBD2. The germline gives CDR1 KGHSH, CDR2 LQKENI. The trim removed 5 bases at V and 6 bases at J, leaving 4 bases unmatched. This CDR3 has 13 residues. CDR3 nucleotide sequence: TGTGCCAGCTCAGCGGGACTAGCGTCCGAGCAGTACTTC. Translation: CASSAGLASEQYF.

The chain is built from TRBV24-1 and TRBJ1-2, with 9 nucleotides matching TRBD1. Trimming at V came to 3 bases and at J to 5 bases, leaving 12 bases not matched to a gene. The germline V gene encodes CDR1 KGHDR and CDR2 SFDVKD. The CDR3 has 17 residues. The CDR3, as DNA: TGTGCCACCAGTGATGAGGGACAGGGAAGGGGGCCATATGGCTACACCTTC. Translated: CATSDEGQGRGPYGYTF.

J is TRBJ1-1 and V is TRBV15; D not certain. CDR1 and CDR2 from the germline V gene are LNHNV and YYDKDF (reference sequence). V was cut by 0 bases and J by 7 bases, with 12 bases left in between. The CDR3 length is 14 residues. CDR3 region: CATSRDLSSSEAFF. The CDR3 bases are TGTGCCACCAGCAGAGATCTCAGTAGCAGTGAAGCTTTCTTT.

The chain links TRBV7-2 to TRBJ2-1; D perhaps matches TRBD2 (7 bases). Germline V gives CDR1 SGHTA, CDR2 FQGNSA. The CDR3 has 16 amino acids. Trimming left V 4 bases short and J 10 bases short, with 23 bases between. The CDR3 DNA reads TGTGCCAGCAGCTCGGGGTCTGGGGGGCTAGCGGAGGAGCAGTTCTTC. Translating it yields CASSSGSGGLAEEQFF. Combining the CDR3 with reference TRBV7-2 and TRBJ2-1 gives the whole variable domain GAGVSQSPSNKVTEKGKDVELRCDPISGHTALYWYRQSLGQGLEFLIYFQGNSAPDKSGLPSDRFSAERTGGSVSTLTIQRTQQEDSAVYLCASSSGSGGLAEEQFFGPGTRLTVL.

The rearrangement joins TRBV24-1 to TRBJ1-5; 12 positions match TRBD1. Looked up from germline, CDR1 is KGHDR and CDR2 is SFDVKD. J gave up 7 bases and V 4 bases, and 7 bases lay outside the gene matches. The CDR3 has 16 amino acids. In DNA, the CDR3 is TGTGCCACCAGTGAATTCCGGGACAGGGGGCGACAGCCCCAGCATTTT. Amino acid sequence: CATSEFRDRGRQPQHF.

This sequence joins TRBV19 and TRBJ1-5; D is ambiguous. Trimming cost V 5 bases and J 3 bases, with 14 bases left between them. The length of the CDR3 is 15 residues. CDR1 and CDR2 from the germline V gene are LNHDA and SQIVND (reference sequence). CDR3 amino acids: CASSRETGFNQPQHF. CDR3 nucleotide sequence: TGTGCCAGTAGTCGTGAGACTGGGTTCAATCAGCCCCAGCATTTT.

This chain links TRBV2 with TRBJ1-1; 7 nucleotides align to TRBD1. The CDR3 contains 12 residues. The trim removed 1 base at V and 11 bases at J, leaving 4 bases unmatched. The V gene's germline CDR1 is SNHLY and CDR2 FYNNEI. CDR3 sequence (DNA): TGTGCCAGCAGTGAAGGACAGGGATACGCTTTCTTT. Translating it yields CASSEGQGYAFF.